A single TCR beta chain is shown here with its context. This receptor's antigen is unknown. No base quality values were provided; no much bigger clone lies one nucleotide off. Each collaborating institution followed its own protocols to collect whole blood in K2EDTA tubes. For TCRbeta analysis, collaborators shipped samples in one of three forms: frozen whole blood, isolated PBMCs, or DNA extracted from either of those sample types. TCRbeta CDR3 regions were amplified from genomic DNA using the immunoSEQ Assay, a bias-controlled multiplex PCR. From the authors' description of their analysis: Within the assay, amplification of reference gene primers was used to estimate how many nucleated cells each sample contained. Sequence reads were collapsed and filtered to measure the absolute abundance of every unique TCRbeta CDR3 rearrangement. For each sample, productive Simpson clonality was calculated by taking the square root of Simpson's diversity index across productive rearrangements. The table was pulled from immuneACCESS by TCRdb, which kept in-frame rearrangements only. Such tables lose some clones; where checked, under half of the loss comes from unresolved V genes, and the rest has no known cause. V, J and clone size are taken as reported in that table, and D and trimming were inferred from the DNA itself. For this sample the table gives 25,000 to 35,000 clones, of which 65% to 90% were detected only once. The top ten clonotypes cover 20% to 30% of the sample.

The record originates from a study of blood T cell repertoires in COVID-19 (dated by TCRdb to about 2020). As for the study more broadly: Samples from collaborators originated in the United States, Italy and Spain and spanned both the acute and convalescent phases of COVID-19. The material from the prospective study consisted of cDNA or gDNA derived from T cells, B-cell-depleted T cells, or PBMCs. A freely available public database, intended as a resource for researchers studying the immune response to SARS-CoV-2, is where the repertoires were released. Deeply sampled blood TCRbeta repertoires from subjects exposed to, actively infected with, or recovered from COVID-19 were included in the dataset. Samples came from the ongoing ImmuneRACE study (first 160 participants) plus 1,254 subjects from 6 global collaborators. Sample metadata almost always included a de-identified subject ID, COVID-19 status, age in years and sex. Where available, HLA class I and class II types were taken from metadata supplied by the sample provider and were not determined by assay-based typing.

Study-level results and caveats: The amount of clinical and demographic metadata varied by source and participant and was provided uncurated.

This TCR derives from a human donor in a cohort sampled during active COVID-19. The sample taken for sequencing was peripheral blood.

This receptor has the CDR3 CASSIAADTQYF. The nucleotides are TGTGCCAGTAGTATAGCCGCAGATACGCAGTATTTT. This sequence uses TRBV19 and TRBJ2-3, with the D segment identity uncertain. The germline V gene encodes CDR1 LNHDA and CDR2 SQIVND (reference sequence). V sheds 1 base and J sheds 4 bases, leaving 3 bases between their ends. The CDR3, from cysteine to phenylalanine, totals 12 residues. This entry keeps only the CDR3 DNA: 36 bases, framed from base 1.